This T cell receptor (beta chain) is drawn from a study of technical replicates of blood from a few donors (dated by TCRdb to the late 2010s). V is pared back by 8 bases and J by 1 base, with 11 bases lying between the germline termini. CDR1 and CDR2 are drawn from the germline V gene (reference sequence): MNHNY, SVGAGI. The CDR3 spans 13 residues, from the cysteine through the phenylalanine. Only CDR3 DNA is held: 39 bases, read in frame from base 1. Concerning this clone itself: Its antigen has not been determined. No qualities accompany the bases; no much larger clone lies one base away.

Preparation of the library involved the immunoSEQ multiplex PCR assay. This immuneACCESS table, as held by TCRdb, lists in-frame sequences with V and J called but not all clones. Of the missing ones, under half trace to an unresolved V gene in checked studies; the others have no known cause. This sample lists tens of thousands of clones; more than 85% were detected once. The ten largest make up roughly 0.34% of the sample. The sample was T cells isolated from PBMCs. This TCR was sampled from a human donor in good health. The rearrangement combines TRBV6-6 with TRBJ1-1; no D segment can be confidently identified. CDR3 loop: CASVWATNTEAFF. The nucleotide sequence reads TGTGCCAGCGTTTGGGCGACGAACACTGAAGCTTTCTTT.